This T cell receptor beta chain was identified in a study of shared T cell receptors in the human thymus. The CDR3 spans 11 residues. The germline V gene has CDR1 DFQATT and CDR2 SNEGSKA (reference sequence). This clone was seen a handful of times. Only in-frame clones appear in the TCRdb table, and some are missing; sequencing was by immunoSEQ multiplex PCR. The repertoire holds some 400,000 clones, 85% to 95% seen once, with roughly 0.021% in the top ten. This sequence was found in a human donor. The source material was thymocytes. The V call is TRBV20-1, the J call TRBJ1-1; D possibly corresponds to TRBD1 (5 bases). As DNA, the CDR3 is TGCAGCGGAGGGGCGGGCACTGAAGCTTTCTTT. This codes for CSGGAGTEAFF.